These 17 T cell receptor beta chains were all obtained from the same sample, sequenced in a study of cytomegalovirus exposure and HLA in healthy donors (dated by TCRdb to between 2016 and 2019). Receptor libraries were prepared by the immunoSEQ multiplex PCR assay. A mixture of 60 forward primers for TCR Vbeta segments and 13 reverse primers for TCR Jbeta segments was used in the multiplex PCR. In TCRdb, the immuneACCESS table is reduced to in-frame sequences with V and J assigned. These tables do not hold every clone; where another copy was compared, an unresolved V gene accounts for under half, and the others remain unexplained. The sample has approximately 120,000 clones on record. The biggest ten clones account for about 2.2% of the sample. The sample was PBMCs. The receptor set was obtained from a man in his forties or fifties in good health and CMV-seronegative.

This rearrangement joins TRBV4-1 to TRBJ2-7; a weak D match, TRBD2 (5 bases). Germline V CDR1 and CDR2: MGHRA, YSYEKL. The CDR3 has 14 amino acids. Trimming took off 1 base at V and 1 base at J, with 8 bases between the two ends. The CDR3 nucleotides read TGCGCCAGCAGCCAAGGCCCGGGGTCCTACGAGCAGTACTTC. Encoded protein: CASSQGPGSYEQYF.

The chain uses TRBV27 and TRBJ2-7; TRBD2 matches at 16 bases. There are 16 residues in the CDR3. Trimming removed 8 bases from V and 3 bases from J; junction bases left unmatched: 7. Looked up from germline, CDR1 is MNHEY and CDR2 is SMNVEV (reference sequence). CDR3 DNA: TGTGCCAGCGCGGGGACTAGCGGGAGGGCCCGCTACGAGCAGTACTTC. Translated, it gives CASAGTSGRARYEQYF.

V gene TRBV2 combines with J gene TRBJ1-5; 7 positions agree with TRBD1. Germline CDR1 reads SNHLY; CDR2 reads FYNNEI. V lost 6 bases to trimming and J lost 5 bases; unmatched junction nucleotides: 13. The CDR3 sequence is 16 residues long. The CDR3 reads CASRKPPGTEDQPQHF. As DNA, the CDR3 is TGTGCCAGCAGAAAGCCACCCGGGACAGAAGATCAGCCCCAGCATTTT.

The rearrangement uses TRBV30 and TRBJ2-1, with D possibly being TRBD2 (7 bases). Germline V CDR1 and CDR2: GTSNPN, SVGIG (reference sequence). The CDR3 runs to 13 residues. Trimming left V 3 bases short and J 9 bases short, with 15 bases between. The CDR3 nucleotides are TGTGCCTGGAGCCGTGGGGGGGGCAGTGAGCAGTTCTTC. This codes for CAWSRGGGSEQFF.

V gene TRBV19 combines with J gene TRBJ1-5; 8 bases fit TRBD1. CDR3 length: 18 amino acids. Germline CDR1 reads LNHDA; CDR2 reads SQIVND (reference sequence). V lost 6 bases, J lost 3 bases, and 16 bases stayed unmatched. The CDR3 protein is CASRTNTPDRAINQPQHF. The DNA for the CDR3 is TGTGCCAGTAGGACCAACACCCCGGACAGGGCAATCAATCAGCCCCAGCATTTT.

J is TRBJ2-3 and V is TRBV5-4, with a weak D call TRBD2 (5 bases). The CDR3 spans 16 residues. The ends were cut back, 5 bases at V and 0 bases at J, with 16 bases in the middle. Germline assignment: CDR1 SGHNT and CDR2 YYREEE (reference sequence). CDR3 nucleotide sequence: TGTGCCAGCAGTTTAGGGTTGGCTAGCAGCACAGATACGCAGTATTTT. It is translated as CASSLGLASSTDTQYF. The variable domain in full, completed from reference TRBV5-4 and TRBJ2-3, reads ETGVTQSPTHLIKTRGQQVTLRCSSQSGHNTVSWYQQALGQGPQFIFQYYREEENGRGNFPPRFSGLQFPNYSSELNVNALELDDSALYLCASSLGLASSTDTQYFGPGTRLTVL.

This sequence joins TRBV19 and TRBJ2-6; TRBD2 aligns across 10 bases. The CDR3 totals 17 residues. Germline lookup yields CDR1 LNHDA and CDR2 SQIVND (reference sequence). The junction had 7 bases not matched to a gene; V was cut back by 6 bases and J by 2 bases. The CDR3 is CASSSTSGLAGANVLTF. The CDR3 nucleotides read TGTGCCAGTAGCTCGACTAGCGGGTTAGCTGGGGCCAACGTCCTGACTTTC.

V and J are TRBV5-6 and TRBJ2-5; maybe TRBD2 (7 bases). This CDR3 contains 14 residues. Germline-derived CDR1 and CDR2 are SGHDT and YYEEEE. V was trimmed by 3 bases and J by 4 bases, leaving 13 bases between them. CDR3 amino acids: CASSSPAGAETQYF. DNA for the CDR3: TGTGCCAGCAGCTCCCCGGCGGGGGCAGAGACCCAGTACTTC.

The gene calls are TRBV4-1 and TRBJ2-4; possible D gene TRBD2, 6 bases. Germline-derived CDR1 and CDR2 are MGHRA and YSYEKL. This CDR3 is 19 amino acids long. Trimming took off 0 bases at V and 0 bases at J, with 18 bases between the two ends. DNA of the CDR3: TGCGCCAGCAGCCAAGATGAGCCTAGCGCCAGAGTAGCCAAAAACATTCAGTACTTC. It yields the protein CASSQDEPSARVAKNIQYF.

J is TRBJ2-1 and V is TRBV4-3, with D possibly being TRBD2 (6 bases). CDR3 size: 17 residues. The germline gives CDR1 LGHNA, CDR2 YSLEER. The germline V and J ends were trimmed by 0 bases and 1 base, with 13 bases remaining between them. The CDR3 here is CASSQDLTGVSYNEQFF. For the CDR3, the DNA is TGCGCCAGCAGCCAAGATTTGACGGGAGTGTCCTACAATGAGCAGTTCTTC.

CDR3 amino acids: CASSYSSGDTQYF. The CDR3 nucleotides are TGTGCCAGCAGTTACTCGTCGGGGGATACGCAGTATTTT. The chain uses TRBV6-5 and TRBJ2-3, with D tentatively TRBD2 (5 bases). CDR3 size: 13 residues. V was trimmed by 0 bases and J by 6 bases, leaving 7 bases between them. The germline CDR1 and CDR2 sequences are MNHEY and SVGAGI.

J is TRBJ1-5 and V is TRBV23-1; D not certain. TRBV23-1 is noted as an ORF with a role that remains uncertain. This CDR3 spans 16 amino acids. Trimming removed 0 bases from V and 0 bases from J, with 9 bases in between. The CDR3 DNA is TGCGCCAGCAGTCAATCGGGGAGCAGTAGCAATCAGCCCCAGCATTTT. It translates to CASSQSGSSSNQPQHF.

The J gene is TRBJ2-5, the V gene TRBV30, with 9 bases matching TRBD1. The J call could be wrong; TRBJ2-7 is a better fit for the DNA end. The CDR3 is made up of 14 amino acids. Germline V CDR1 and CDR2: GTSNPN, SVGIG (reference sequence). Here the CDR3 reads CAWSADRGSYEQYF. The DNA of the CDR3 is TGTGCCTGGAGTGCGGACAGGGGCTCGTACGAGCAGTACTTC.

The CDR3 DNA reads as TGTGCCAGCAGCTTGGCTTTTGGGACTACACGCCTCCGGGCGCAGTATTTT. This gives the protein CASSLAFGTTRLRAQYF. The chain recombines TRBV5-8 with TRBJ2-3; 7 bases fit TRBD2. From germline, CDR1 is SGHTS and CDR2 YDEGEE. V dropped 0 bases and J dropped 10; count of bases not matched to a gene: 17. The CDR3 loop spans 17 amino acids.

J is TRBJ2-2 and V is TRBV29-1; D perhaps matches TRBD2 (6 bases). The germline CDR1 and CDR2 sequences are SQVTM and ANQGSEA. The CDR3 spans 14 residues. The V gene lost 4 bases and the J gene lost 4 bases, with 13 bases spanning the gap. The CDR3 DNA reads TGCAGCGTTGTAAGATTGGAGGGCACCGGGGAGCTGTTTTTT. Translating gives CSVVRLEGTGELFF.

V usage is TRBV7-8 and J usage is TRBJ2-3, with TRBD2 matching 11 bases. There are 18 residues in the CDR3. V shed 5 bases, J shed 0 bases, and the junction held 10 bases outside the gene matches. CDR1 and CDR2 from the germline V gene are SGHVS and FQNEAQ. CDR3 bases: TGTGCCAGCAGCCCAGGGACTAGCGGAAAGTCTAGCACAGATACGCAGTATTTT. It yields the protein CASSPGTSGKSSTDTQYF.

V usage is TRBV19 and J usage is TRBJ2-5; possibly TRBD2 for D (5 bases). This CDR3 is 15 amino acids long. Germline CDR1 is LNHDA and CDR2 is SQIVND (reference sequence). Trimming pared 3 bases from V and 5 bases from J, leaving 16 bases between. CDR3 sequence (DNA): TGTGCCAGTAGTATGTCAACTAGTGGTGAGGAGACCCAGTACTTC. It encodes CASSMSTSGEETQYF.